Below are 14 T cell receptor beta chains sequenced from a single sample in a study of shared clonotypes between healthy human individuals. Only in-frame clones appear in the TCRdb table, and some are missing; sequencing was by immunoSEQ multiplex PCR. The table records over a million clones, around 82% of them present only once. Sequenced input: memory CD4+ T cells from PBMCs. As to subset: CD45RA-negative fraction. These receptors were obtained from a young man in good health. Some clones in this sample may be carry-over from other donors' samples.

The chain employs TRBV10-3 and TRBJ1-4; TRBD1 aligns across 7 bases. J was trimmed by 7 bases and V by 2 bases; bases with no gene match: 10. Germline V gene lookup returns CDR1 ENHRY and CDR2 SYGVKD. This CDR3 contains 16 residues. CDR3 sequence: CAISEGPAGGGEKLFF. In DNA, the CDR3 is TGTGCCATCAGTGAGGGCCCCGCAGGGGGGGGTGAAAAACTGTTTTTT.

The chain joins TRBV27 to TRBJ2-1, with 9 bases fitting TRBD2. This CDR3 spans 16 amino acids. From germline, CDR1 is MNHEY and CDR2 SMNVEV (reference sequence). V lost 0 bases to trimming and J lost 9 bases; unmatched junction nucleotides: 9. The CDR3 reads CASSLSAAGGGSEQFF. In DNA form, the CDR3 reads TGTGCCAGCAGTTTATCCGCAGCGGGAGGTGGTAGTGAGCAGTTCTTC.

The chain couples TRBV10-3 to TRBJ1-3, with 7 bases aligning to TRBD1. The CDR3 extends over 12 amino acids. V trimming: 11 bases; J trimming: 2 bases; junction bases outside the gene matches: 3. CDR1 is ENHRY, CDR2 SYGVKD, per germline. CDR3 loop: CAVQGAGNTIYF. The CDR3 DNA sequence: TGTGCCGTCCAGGGGGCTGGAAACACCATATATTTT.

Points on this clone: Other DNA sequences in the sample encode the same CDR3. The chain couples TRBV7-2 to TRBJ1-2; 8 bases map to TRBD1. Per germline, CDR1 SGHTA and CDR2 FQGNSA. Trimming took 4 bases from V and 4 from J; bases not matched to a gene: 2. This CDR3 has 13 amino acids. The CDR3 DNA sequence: TGTGCCAGCAGCTCCGGACAGGGCTATGGCTACACCTTC. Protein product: CASSSGQGYGYTF.

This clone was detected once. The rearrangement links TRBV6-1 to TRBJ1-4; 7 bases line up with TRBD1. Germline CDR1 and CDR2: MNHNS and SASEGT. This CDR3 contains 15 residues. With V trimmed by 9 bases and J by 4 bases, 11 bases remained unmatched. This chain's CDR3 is CASGDPGQYNEKLFF. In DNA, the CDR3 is TGTGCCAGTGGCGATCCGGGACAGTATAATGAAAAACTGTTTTTT.

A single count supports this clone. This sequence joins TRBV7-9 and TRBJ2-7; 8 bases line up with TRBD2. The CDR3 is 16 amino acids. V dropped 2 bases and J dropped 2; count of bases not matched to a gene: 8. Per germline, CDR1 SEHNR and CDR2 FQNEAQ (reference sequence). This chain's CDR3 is CASSLILSGGPYEQYF. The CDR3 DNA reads TGTGCCAGCAGCTTAATTCTAAGCGGGGGCCCCTACGAGCAGTACTTC.

CDR3 sequence reads: CSVWTGRDSPLHF. DNA of the CDR3: TGCAGCGTATGGACAGGTCGAGATTCACCCCTCCACTTT. The rearrangement links TRBV29-1 to TRBJ1-6, with 7 bases lining up with TRBD1. The CDR3 contains 13 residues. Trimming took 6 bases from V and 8 from J; bases not matched to a gene: 7. CDR1 is SQVTM, CDR2 ANQGSEA, per germline.

CDR3 nucleotides: TGTGCCAGCAGTTACGAGGCAGGACCAGAGACCCAGTACTTC. Encoded protein: CASSYEAGPETQYF. V gene TRBV6-5 combines with J gene TRBJ2-5; D ambiguous. V gave up 2 bases and J gave up 4 bases, with 11 bases separating them. The V gene's germline CDR1 is MNHEY and CDR2 SVGAGI. This CDR3 region has 14 residues.

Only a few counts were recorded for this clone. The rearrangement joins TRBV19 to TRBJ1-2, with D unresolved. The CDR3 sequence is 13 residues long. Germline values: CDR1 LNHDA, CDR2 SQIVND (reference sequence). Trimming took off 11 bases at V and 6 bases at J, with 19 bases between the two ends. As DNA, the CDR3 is TGTGCCTCCACCCGTCTCGGGATGGATGGCTACACCTTC. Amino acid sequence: CASTRLGMDGYTF.

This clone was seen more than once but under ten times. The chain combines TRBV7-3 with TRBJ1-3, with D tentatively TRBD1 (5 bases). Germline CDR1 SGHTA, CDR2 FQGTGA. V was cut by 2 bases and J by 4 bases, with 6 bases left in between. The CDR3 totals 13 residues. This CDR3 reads CASSLSGGNTIYF. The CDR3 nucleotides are TGTGCCAGCAGCTTATCAGGGGGAAACACCATATATTTT.

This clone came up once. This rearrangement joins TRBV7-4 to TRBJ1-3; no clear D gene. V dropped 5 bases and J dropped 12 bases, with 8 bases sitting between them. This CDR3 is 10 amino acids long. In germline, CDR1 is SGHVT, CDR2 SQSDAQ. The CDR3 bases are TGTGCCAGCAGCCCGTATCACATATATTTT. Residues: CASSPYHIYF.

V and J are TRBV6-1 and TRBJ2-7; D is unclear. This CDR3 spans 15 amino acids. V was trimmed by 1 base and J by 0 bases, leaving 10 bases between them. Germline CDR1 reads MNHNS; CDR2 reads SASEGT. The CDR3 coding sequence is TGTGCCAGCAGTGAAGTGTACGGCTCCTCCTACGAGCAGTACTTC. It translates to CASSEVYGSSYEQYF.

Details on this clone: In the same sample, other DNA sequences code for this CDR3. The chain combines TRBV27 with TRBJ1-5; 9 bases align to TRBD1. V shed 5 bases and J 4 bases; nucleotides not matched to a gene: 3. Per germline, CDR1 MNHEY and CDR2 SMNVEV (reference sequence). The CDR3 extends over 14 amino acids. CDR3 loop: CASSPGTGNQPQHF. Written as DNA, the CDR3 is TGTGCCAGCAGTCCAGGGACAGGGAATCAGCCCCAGCATTTT.

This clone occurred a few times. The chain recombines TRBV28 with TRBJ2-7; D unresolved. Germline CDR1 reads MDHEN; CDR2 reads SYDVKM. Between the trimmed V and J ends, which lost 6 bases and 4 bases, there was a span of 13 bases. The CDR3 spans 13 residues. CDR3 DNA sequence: TGTGCCAGCAGCCCTGGCTTTTTTTACGAGCAGTACTTC. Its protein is CASSPGFFYEQYF.